This entry concerns a single T cell receptor beta chain. Original methodology: Reference gene primer amplification gave nucleated cell count estimates. The table came from immunoSEQ multiplex PCR; TCRdb's copy has only in-frame clones and leaves some out. The V and J calls and clone size come from that table; D and trimming were worked out from the DNA. The repertoire holds about 230,000 clones, with approximately 80% as singletons. The data derive from a study of blood T cell repertoires in COVID-19. Study-wide context: Sites in the United States, Italy and Spain provided acute and convalescent COVID-19 samples. T cells, B-cell-depleted T cells, or PBMCs provided the cDNA or gDNA that served as material.

This TCR was sampled from a woman in her 50s with acute or convalescent COVID-19. The sample comprised peripheral blood.

The CDR3 sequence: CASSGGTRFYEQYF. For the CDR3, the DNA is TGTGCCAGCAGTGGCGGGACTAGGTTTTACGAGCAGTACTTC. The rearrangement links TRBV2 to TRBJ2-7; 8 nucleotides match TRBD2. This CDR3 contains 14 residues. J gave up 4 bases and V 4 bases, and 6 bases lay outside the gene matches. The germline V gene encodes CDR1 SNHLY and CDR2 FYNNEI.